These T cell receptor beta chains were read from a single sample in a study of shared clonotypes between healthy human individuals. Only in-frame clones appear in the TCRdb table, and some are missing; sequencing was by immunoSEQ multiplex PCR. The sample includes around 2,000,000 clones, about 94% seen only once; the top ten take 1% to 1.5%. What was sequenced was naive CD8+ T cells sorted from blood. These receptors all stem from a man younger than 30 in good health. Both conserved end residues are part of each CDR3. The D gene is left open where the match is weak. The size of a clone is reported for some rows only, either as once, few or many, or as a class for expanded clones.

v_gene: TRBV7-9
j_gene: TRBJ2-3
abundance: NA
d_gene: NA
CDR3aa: CASSLDSADTQYF
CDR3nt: TGTGCCAGCAGCTTAGATTCGGCAGATACGCAGTATTTT

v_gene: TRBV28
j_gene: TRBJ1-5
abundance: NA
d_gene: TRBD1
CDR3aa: CASGSEGGQGYQPQHF
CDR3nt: TGTGCCAGCGGATCCGAAGGGGGACAGGGTTATCAGCCCCAGCATTTT

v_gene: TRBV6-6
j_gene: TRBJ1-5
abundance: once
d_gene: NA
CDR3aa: CASTQTSSNQPQHF
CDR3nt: TGTGCCAGCACCCAGACATCTTCCAATCAGCCCCAGCATTTT

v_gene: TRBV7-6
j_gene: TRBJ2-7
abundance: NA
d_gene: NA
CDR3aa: CASSSRLLYEQYF
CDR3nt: TGTGCCAGCAGCTCCCGACTCCTCTACGAGCAGTACTTC

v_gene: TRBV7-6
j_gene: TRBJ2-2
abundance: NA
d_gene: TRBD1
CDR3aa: CASTDRGRGGELFF
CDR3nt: TGTGCCAGCACAGACAGGGGGCGCGGCGGGGAGCTGTTTTTT

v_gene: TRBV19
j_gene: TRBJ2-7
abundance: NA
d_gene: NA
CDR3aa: CASSRDVGYEQYF
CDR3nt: TGTGCCAGTAGTCGGGACGTCGGCTACGAGCAGTACTTC

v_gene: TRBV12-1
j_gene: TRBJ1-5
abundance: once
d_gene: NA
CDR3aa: CASTLLAVLGPQHF
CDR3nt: TGTGCCAGCACCCTCTTAGCAGTTTTGGGACCGCAGCATTTT

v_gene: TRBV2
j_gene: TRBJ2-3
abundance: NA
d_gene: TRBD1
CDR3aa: CASSRPGQGTDTQYF
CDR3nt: TGTGCCAGCAGTCGGCCGGGACAGGGCACAGATACGCAGTATTTT

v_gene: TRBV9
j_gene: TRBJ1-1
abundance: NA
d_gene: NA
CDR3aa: CASSVGVMNTEAFF
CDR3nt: TGTGCCAGCAGCGTAGGTGTCATGAACACTGAAGCTTTCTTT

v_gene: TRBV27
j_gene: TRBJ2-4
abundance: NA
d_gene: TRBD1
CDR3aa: CASSFPWTGYDLLAKNIQYF
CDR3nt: TGTGCCAGCAGTTTTCCCTGGACAGGGTACGACCTTTTAGCCAAAAACATTCAGTACTTC

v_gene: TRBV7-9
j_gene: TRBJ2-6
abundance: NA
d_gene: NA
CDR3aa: CACTDNRATSSGANVLTF
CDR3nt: TGTGCCTGCACTGACAATAGGGCAACAAGCTCTGGGGCCAACGTCCTGACTTTC

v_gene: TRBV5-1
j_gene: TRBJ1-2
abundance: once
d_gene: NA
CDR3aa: CASSLGGKDGYTF
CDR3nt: TGCGCCAGCAGCTTGGGAGGGAAAGATGGCTACACCTTC

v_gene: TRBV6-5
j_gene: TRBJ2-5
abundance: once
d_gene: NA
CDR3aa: CASSYYRGLETQYF
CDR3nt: TGTGCCAGCAGTTACTACCGGGGTCTAGAGACCCAGTACTTC

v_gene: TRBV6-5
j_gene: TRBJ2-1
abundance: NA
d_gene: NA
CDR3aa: CASIYQMPLYYNEQFF
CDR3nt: TGTGCCAGCATTTACCAAATGCCGCTTTACTACAATGAGCAGTTCTTC

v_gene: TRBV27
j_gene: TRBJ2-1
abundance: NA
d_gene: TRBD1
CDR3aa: CASSPQGVQGASYNEQFF
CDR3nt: TGTGCCAGCAGCCCACAGGGAGTCCAGGGGGCCTCCTACAATGAGCAGTTCTTC

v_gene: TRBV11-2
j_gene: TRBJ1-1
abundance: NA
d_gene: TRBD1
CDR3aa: CASSFGTELEAFF
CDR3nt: TGTGCCAGCAGCTTCGGGACAGAGCTTGAAGCTTTCTTT

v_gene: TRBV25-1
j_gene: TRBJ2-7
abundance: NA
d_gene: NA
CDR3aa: CATHGQEGPYEQYF
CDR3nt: TGTGCCACCCACGGACAGGAGGGACCCTACGAGCAGTACTTC

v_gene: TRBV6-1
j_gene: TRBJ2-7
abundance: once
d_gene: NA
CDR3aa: CASSDPNSLYEQYF
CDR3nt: TGTGCCAGCAGCGATCCAAATAGCCTCTACGAGCAGTACTTC

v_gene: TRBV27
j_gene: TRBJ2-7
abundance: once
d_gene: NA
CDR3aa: CASSSYVGEQYF
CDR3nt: TGTGCCAGCAGTTCGTACGTAGGCGAGCAGTACTTC

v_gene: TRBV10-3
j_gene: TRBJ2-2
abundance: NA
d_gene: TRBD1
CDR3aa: CAIPPTGSGTGELFF
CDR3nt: TGTGCCATCCCACCGACAGGGTCGGGGACCGGGGAGCTGTTTTTT

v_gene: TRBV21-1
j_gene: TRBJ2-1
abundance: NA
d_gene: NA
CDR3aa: CASTPKGKSSYNEQFF
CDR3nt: TGTGCCAGCACGCCGAAGGGGAAGAGCTCCTACAATGAGCAGTTCTTC

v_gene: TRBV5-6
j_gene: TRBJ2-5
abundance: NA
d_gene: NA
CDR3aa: CASSADAQTQYF
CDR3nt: TGTGCCAGCAGCGCAGACGCCCAGACCCAGTACTTC

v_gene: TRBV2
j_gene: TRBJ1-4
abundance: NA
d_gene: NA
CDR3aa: CATAVGSSNEKLFF
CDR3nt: TGTGCCACCGCGGTAGGGTCCTCTAATGAAAAACTGTTTTTT

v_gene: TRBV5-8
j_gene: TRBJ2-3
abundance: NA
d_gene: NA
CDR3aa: CASSLDVVSTDTQYF
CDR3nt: TGTGCCAGCAGCTTGGATGTTGTTAGCACAGATACGCAGTATTTT

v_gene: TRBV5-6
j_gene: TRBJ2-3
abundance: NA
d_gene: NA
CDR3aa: CASRFWGAGPYTQYF
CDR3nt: TGTGCCAGCAGGTTTTGGGGGGCAGGTCCTTATACGCAGTATTTT

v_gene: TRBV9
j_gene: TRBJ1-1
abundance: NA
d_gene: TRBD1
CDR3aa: CASSQGQGLGNTEAFF
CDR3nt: TGTGCCAGCAGCCAAGGACAGGGATTAGGGAACACTGAAGCTTTCTTT

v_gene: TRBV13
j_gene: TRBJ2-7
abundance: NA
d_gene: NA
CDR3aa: CASSLAGDYEQYF
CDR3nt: TGTGCCAGCAGCTTAGCGGGGGACTACGAGCAGTACTTC

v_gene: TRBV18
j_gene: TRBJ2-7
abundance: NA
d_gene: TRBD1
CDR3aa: CASSPETGVPHEQYF
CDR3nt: TGTGCCAGCTCACCAGAAACAGGGGTCCCTCACGAGCAGTACTTC

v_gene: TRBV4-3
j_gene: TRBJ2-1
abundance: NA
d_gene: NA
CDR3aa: CASSPDRGRGNNEQFF
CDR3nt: TGCGCCAGCAGCCCAGACCGTGGGCGCGGCAACAATGAGCAGTTCTTC

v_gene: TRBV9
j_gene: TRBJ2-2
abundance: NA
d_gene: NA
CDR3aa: CASSETTTGTGELFF
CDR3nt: TGTGCCAGCAGCGAGACTACTACAGGGACCGGGGAGCTGTTTTTT

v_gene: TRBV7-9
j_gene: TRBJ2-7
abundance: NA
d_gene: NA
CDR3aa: CASSLEYEGNEQYF
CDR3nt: TGTGCCAGCAGCTTAGAGTATGAGGGTAACGAGCAGTACTTC

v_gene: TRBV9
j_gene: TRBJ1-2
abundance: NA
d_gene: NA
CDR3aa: CASSPEGSGTKGYGYTF
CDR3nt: TGTGCCAGCAGCCCCGAGGGATCGGGGACCAAAGGCTATGGCTACACCTTC

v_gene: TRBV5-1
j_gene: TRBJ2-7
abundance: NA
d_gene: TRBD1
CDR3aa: CASSLVTGVQGYEQYF
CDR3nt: TGCGCCAGCAGCTTGGTGACAGGGGTACAGGGCTACGAGCAGTACTTC